In this sample, the clone carrying this T cell receptor (beta chain) turned up once. The CDR3 sequence is 15 residues long. Per germline, CDR1 SGHRS and CDR2 YFSETQ. V was pared by 0 bases and J by 6 bases, with 4 bases of the junction left unmatched. This sample is drawn from a study of technical replicates of blood from a handful of donors. The repertoire was sequenced with immunoSEQ multiplex PCR; TCRdb's copy has only in-frame clones and lacks some. The table lists over 8,000 clones, roughly 90% of them singletons. This sequence was found in a human donor in good health. Material: PBMCs. J is TRBJ2-7 and V is TRBV5-1, with 12 bases matching TRBD2. This chain's CDR3 is CASSLGLAGVSEQYF. The CDR3 nucleotides are TGCGCCAGCAGCTTGGGACTAGCGGGAGTGTCCGAGCAGTACTTC. Variable domain in full (rest from reference TRBV5-1 and TRBJ2-7): KAGVTQTPRYLIKTRGQQVTLSCSPISGHRSVSWYQQTPGQGLQFLFEYFSETQRNKGNFPGRFSGRQFSNSRSEMNVSTLELGDSALYLCASSLGLAGVSEQYFGPGTRLTVT.